The 26 T cell receptor beta chains below come from one sample, sequenced in a study of early T cells in non-severe SARS-CoV-2 infection (TCRdb year 2021). To prepare the library, 5' RACE was applied. TCRdb names NextSeq 500 as the instrument used. TCRdb trimmed the raw reads at Q25, called clones with MiXCR and kept productive beta chains. Duplicate CDR3 protein sequences are folded into a single record with the most common DNA and genes. Counted in this sample were under 75,000 distinct CDR3 sequences; about 13% of them appeared once. 10% of the sample is held by the ten biggest clonotypes. The material sequenced was whole blood. These receptors originate from an adult who was a healthcare worker with PCR-confirmed SARS-CoV-2 infection or an uninfected control (not recorded which).

This clonotype showed up many times. The chain links TRBV15 to TRBJ2-3; TRBD2 matches 10 bases. The V segment lost 8 bases and the J segment 6 bases; nucleotides outside the gene matches: 11. The CDR3 loop spans 15 amino acids. From germline, CDR1 is LNHNV and CDR2 YYDKDF (reference sequence). The CDR3 DNA reads as TGTGCCACCTCTTATGGGACTAGCGTGAGGGATACGCAGTATTTT. Protein sequence: CATSYGTSVRDTQYF.

At least ten counts were recorded for this clonotype. J is TRBJ2-4 and V is TRBV27; no firm D call. Between the trimmed V and J ends, which lost 3 bases and 8 bases, there was a span of 11 bases. Germline V CDR1 and CDR2: MNHEY, SMNVEV (reference sequence). This CDR3 spans 13 amino acids. For the CDR3, the DNA is TGTGCCAGCAGTTTTAGAGGTAGCCACATTCAGTACTTC. Its protein product is CASSFRGSHIQYF.

The chain links TRBV20-1 to TRBJ2-1, with D possibly being TRBD2 (6 bases). The CDR3 totals 15 residues. The ends were cut back, 4 bases at V and 7 bases at J, with 20 bases in the middle. Germline CDR1 and CDR2: DFQATT and SNEGSKA (reference sequence). CDR3 sequence: CSATPGLEGANEQFF. The CDR3 nucleotides read TGCAGTGCTACCCCGGGACTGGAGGGCGCGAATGAGCAGTTCTTC.

Here the CDR3 reads CASSSPNPNEQFF. The CDR3 DNA reads as TGTGCCAGCAGCTCCCCAAACCCCAATGAGCAGTTCTTC. The chain couples TRBV28 to TRBJ2-1; D not certain. The CDR3 is 13 amino acids. Germline V CDR1 and CDR2: MDHEN, SYDVKM. V was shortened by 6 bases and J by 6 bases, with 12 bases between the two germline ends.

This chain links TRBV30 with TRBJ1-2, with TRBD1 matching over 9 bases. The CDR3 is 13 amino acids. Germline V CDR1 and CDR2: GTSNPN, SVGIG (reference sequence). Trimming took 2 bases from V and 8 from J; bases not matched to a gene: 6. In nucleotides, the CDR3 is TGTGCCTGGAGTATTGGACAGGGGCTAGGCTACACCTTC. The encoded protein is CAWSIGQGLGYTF. The full variable domain, in which reference TRBV30 and TRBJ1-2 provide the parts outside the CDR3, is SQTIHQWPATLVQPVGSPLSLECTVEGTSNPNLYWYRQAAGRGLQLLFYSVGIGQISSEVPQNLSASRPQDRQFILSSKKLLLSDSGFYLCAWSIGQGLGYTFGSGTRLTVV.

Here the CDR3 reads CSVVAYNEQFF. CDR3 in DNA: TGCAGCGTTGTCGCGTACAATGAGCAGTTCTTC. V gene TRBV29-1 combines with J gene TRBJ2-1; no clear D. CDR1 and CDR2 from the germline V gene are SQVTM and ANQGSEA. The CDR3 is 11 residues long. V lost 4 bases and J 4 bases, leaving 5 bases between the germline ends.

This clonotype turned up a few times. The chain recombines TRBV9 with TRBJ2-6; D remains ambiguous. Germline lookup yields CDR1 SGDLS and CDR2 YYNGEE. The CDR3 totals 17 residues. V was trimmed by 0 bases and J by 2 bases, leaving 12 bases between them. The DNA for the CDR3 is TGTGCCAGCAGCGTAGAAGTTGGGATGACTGGGGCCAACGTCCTGACTTTC. This sequence encodes CASSVEVGMTGANVLTF. The whole variable domain, filled in from reference TRBV9 and TRBJ2-6, reads DSGVTQTPKHLITATGQRVTLRCSPRSGDLSVYWYQQSLDQGLQFLIQYYNGEERAKGNILERFSAQQFPDLHSELNLSSLELGDSALYFCASSVEVGMTGANVLTFGAGSRLTVL.

This clonotype was recorded at least ten times. This chain joins TRBV5-1 and TRBJ2-7; tentatively, D is TRBD1 (5 bases). V was pared by 3 bases and J by 5 bases, with 9 bases between. Germline loops: CDR1 SGHRS, CDR2 YFSETQ. The CDR3 runs 12 residues. The CDR3 is CASSSSGNEQYF. Here the CDR3 DNA reads TGCGCCAGCAGCTCTTCAGGGAACGAGCAGTACTTC.

There are many counts of this clonotype. The chain uses TRBV7-2 and TRBJ1-6; tentatively, D is TRBD1 (5 bases). Trimming removed 8 bases at V and 10 bases at J, with 12 bases between. This CDR3 region has 12 residues. Germline V gene data show CDR1 as SGHTA and CDR2 as FQGNSA. This chain's CDR3 is CASGARESPLHF. The CDR3 DNA follows: TGTGCCAGCGGCGCCAGGGAGTCACCCCTCCACTTT.

This clonotype turned up a few times. This rearrangement joins TRBV27 to TRBJ1-2; 11 bases align to TRBD1. The CDR3 extends over 17 amino acids. Trimming at V came to 5 bases and at J to 4 bases, leaving 12 bases not matched to a gene. The germline V gene has CDR1 MNHEY and CDR2 SMNVEV (reference sequence). CDR3 nucleotide sequence: TGTGCCAGCAGTCCCGGACAGGGGGCCTGGGTTTTCTATGGCTACACCTTC. This encodes CASSPGQGAWVFYGYTF.

This sequence joins TRBV14 and TRBJ2-7; the D is unclear. This CDR3 region has 12 residues. V gave up 5 bases and J gave up 2 bases, with 7 bases separating them. Germline CDR1 SGHDN, CDR2 FVKESK. The DNA for the CDR3 is TGTGCCAGCAGCTCGCACCCCTACGAGCAGTACTTC. This encodes CASSSHPYEQYF.

This clonotype was seen ten or more times. The rearrangement joins TRBV20-1 to TRBJ2-1; D not resolved. V dropped 4 bases and J dropped 7 bases, with 8 bases sitting between them. Germline loops: CDR1 DFQATT, CDR2 SNEGSKA (reference sequence). This CDR3 region has 11 residues. CDR3 region: CSAIHDNEQFF. The CDR3 nucleotides are TGCAGTGCTATTCATGATAATGAGCAGTTCTTC.

The chain combines TRBV20-1 with TRBJ2-7; 9 nucleotides align to TRBD2. The CDR3 loop spans 16 amino acids. V was clipped by 6 bases and J by 1 base; unmatched bases: 13. Germline V gene sequence: CDR1 DFQATT, CDR2 SNEGSKA (reference sequence). In DNA, the CDR3 is TGCAGTGCCCCGAGGGCGGGGGGGAGCAGGTCCTACGAGCAGTACTTC. Protein sequence: CSAPRAGGSRSYEQYF.

At least ten counts were recorded for this clonotype. The chain has TRBV19 and TRBJ2-2, with 7 bases fitting TRBD1. There are 18 residues in the CDR3. With 0 bases clipped from V and 2 bases from J, the junction kept 9 bases outside the gene matches. In germline, CDR1 is LNHDA, CDR2 SQIVND (reference sequence). The CDR3 DNA reads TGTGCCAGTAGTATAGAACCCTCAGGGGGTAGTAACACCGGGGAGCTGTTTTTT. It encodes CASSIEPSGGSNTGELFF.

In regard to this clonotype: One end of the junction fails to match germline, which may point to a read error. The chain uses TRBV29-1 and TRBJ2-7, with TRBD1 as a possible D gene (6 bases). CDR1 and CDR2 from the germline V gene are SQVTM and ANQGSEA. The CDR3 runs 12 residues. CDR3 bases: TGCAGCGCTGAACAGGGACCCTACGAGCAGTACTTC. Its translation: CSAEQGPYEQYF.

This clonotype has only a few counts. The rearrangement links TRBV19 to TRBJ2-7; tentative D call: TRBD1 (6 bases). This CDR3 region has 15 residues. V was shortened by 1 base and J by 3 bases, with 13 bases between the two germline ends. The germline V gene has CDR1 LNHDA and CDR2 SQIVND (reference sequence). CDR3 DNA: TGTGCCAGTAGTATAGGTAGGGACACCCACTACGAGCAGTACTTC. Its protein product is CASSIGRDTHYEQYF. Looking up the rest from reference TRBV19 and TRBJ2-7 gives the full variable domain: DGGITQSPKYLFRKEGQNVTLSCEQNLNHDAMYWYRQDPGQGLRLIYYSQIVNDFQKGDIAEGYSVSREKKESFPLTVTSAQKNPTAFYLCASSIGRDTHYEQYFGPGTRLTVT.

This clonotype has at least ten counts. One end of the junction fails to match germline, which may point to a read error. This rearrangement joins TRBV6-1 to TRBJ2-7; 8 bases align to TRBD1. Per germline, CDR1 MNHNS and CDR2 SASEGT. The CDR3 contains 14 residues. CDR3 loop: CASGDRGSSYEQYF. DNA of the CDR3: TGTGCCAGCGGTGACAGGGGAAGCTCCTACGAGCAGTACTTC.

The genes are TRBV15 and TRBJ2-1; 12 bases match TRBD2. This CDR3 has 15 residues. V was pared by 3 bases and J by 10 bases, with 7 bases of the junction left unmatched. CDR1 and CDR2 from the germline V gene are LNHNV and YYDKDF (reference sequence). CDR3 sequence reads: CATSRTSGGLAEQFF. Written as DNA, the CDR3 is TGTGCCACCAGCAGGACTAGCGGGGGATTGGCAGAGCAGTTCTTC.

This clonotype was counted a few times. A read error may account for a junction end that differs from germline. This chain uses TRBV7-7 with TRBJ1-4, with D uncertain. CDR3 size: 13 residues. Germline-derived CDR1 and CDR2 are SSHAT and FNYEAQ (reference sequence). Here the CDR3 reads CASSLARGEKLFF. Here the CDR3 DNA reads TGTGCTAGCAGCCTAGCCCGGGGTGAAAAACTGTTTTTT.

The chain joins TRBV6-4 to TRBJ1-5; D perhaps matches TRBD1 (5 bases). Between the trimmed V and J ends, which lost 6 bases and 1 base, there was a span of 13 bases. The CDR3 is made up of 15 amino acids. The germline V gene has CDR1 MRHNA and CDR2 SNTAGT. The CDR3 region is CASSPEGSSNQPQHF. CDR3 coding DNA: TGTGCCAGCAGCCCAGAGGGGAGCAGCAATCAGCCCCAGCATTTT.

V gene TRBV18 combines with J gene TRBJ2-7; D remains unclear. Germline-derived CDR1 and CDR2 are KGHSH and LQKENI. Trimming removed 2 bases at V and 2 bases at J, with 7 bases between. The length of the CDR3 is 13 residues. The CDR3 bases are TGTGCCAGCTCACCAACAGCTACCTACGAGCAGTACTTC. Translating it yields CASSPTATYEQYF.

This clonotype was counted at least ten times. The chain uses TRBV24-1 and TRBJ2-1, with 14 bases that match TRBD2. Trimming removed 4 bases from V and 2 bases from J; junction bases left unmatched: 3. The CDR3 extends over 17 amino acids. The V gene's germline CDR1 is KGHDR and CDR2 SFDVKD. The CDR3 DNA is TGTGCCACCAGTGAGGGGACTAGCGGGAGTACCTACAATGAGCAGTTCTTC. Translating it yields CATSEGTSGSTYNEQFF.

The chain couples TRBV28 to TRBJ1-5; no clear D. Trimming stripped 4 bases from V and 1 base from J, with 17 bases between. The CDR3 spans 17 residues. Per germline, CDR1 MDHEN and CDR2 SYDVKM. The CDR3 region is CASSSTLSRQSNQPQHF. The CDR3, as DNA: TGTGCCAGCAGTTCGACCCTCTCTCGGCAGAGCAATCAGCCCCAGCATTTT.

The table lists this clonotype with many counts. The rearrangement links TRBV7-9 to TRBJ2-4; 8 positions agree with TRBD2. The CDR3 length is 14 residues. Germline-derived CDR1 and CDR2 are SEHNR and FQNEAQ (reference sequence). Losses at the gene ends were 1 base for V and 8 bases for J; bases not matched to a gene: 4. CDR3 region: CASSLEAGVDIQYF. CDR3 DNA sequence: TGTGCCAGCAGCTTAGAAGCGGGGGTAGACATTCAGTACTTC.

This clonotype was counted only a few times. The CDR3 protein is CASRRETGLGNTEAFF. The CDR3 DNA reads TGTGCCAGCAGAAGAGAAACAGGATTGGGAAACACTGAAGCTTTCTTT. This sequence joins TRBV2 and TRBJ1-1, with a tentative D call TRBD1 (5 bases). V lost 6 bases and J 2 bases, leaving 19 bases between the germline ends. Germline lookup yields CDR1 SNHLY and CDR2 FYNNEI. The CDR3 covers 16 residues.

This clonotype occurred many times. The V gene is TRBV19, the J gene TRBJ2-4; weak D call: TRBD2 (7 bases). The CDR3 runs to 14 residues. CDR1 LNHDA and CDR2 SQIVND come from the germline V gene (reference sequence). Trimming shortened V by 1 base and J by 5 bases, and 9 bases separated the two germline ends. The CDR3 is CASSIAGGQNIQYF. CDR3 nucleotides: TGTGCCAGTAGTATAGCGGGGGGCCAAAACATTCAGTACTTC.